A single sample gave rise to the 14 T cell receptor beta chains below, sequenced in a study of neurological immune-mediated disorders. TCRdb passed the 5' RACE reads through MiXCR, listing each CDR3 protein once. The sample carries more than 50,000 distinct CDR3 sequences, more than 7% recorded once. Time point indicated: longitudinal time-point 3. Sequenced: PBMCs. All receptors derive from a woman in her thirties or forties in good health.

This clonotype has ten or more counts. The chain links TRBV12-3 or TRBV12-4 to TRBJ2-3, with D perhaps TRBD1 (6 bases). The CDR3 runs to 18 residues. The germline V and J ends were trimmed by 5 bases and 1 base, with 22 bases remaining between them. The CDR3 DNA reads TGTGCCAGCAGTCCGGACAGTTACCCTATGAGTGGCACAGATACGCAGTATTTT. This translates into CASSPDSYPMSGTDTQYF.

This clonotype has ten or more counts. This chain uses TRBV4-1 with TRBJ1-5, with D perhaps TRBD1 (5 bases). The CDR3 is 15 residues long. Trimming removed 8 bases at V and 3 bases at J, with 17 bases between. From germline, CDR1 is MGHRA and CDR2 YSYEKL. The CDR3 spells CASGYNQGFNQPQHF. The DNA for the CDR3 is TGCGCCAGCGGCTATAATCAGGGTTTCAATCAGCCCCAGCATTTT.

This clonotype was recorded many times. The rearrangement joins TRBV6-2 or TRBV6-3 to TRBJ2-7; 9 bases agree with TRBD1. Germline values: CDR1 MNHEY, CDR2 SVGEGT. The V and J ends lost 6 bases and 9 bases, in that order; junction bases with no gene match: 12. The CDR3 is 14 residues long. The CDR3 DNA sequence: TGTGCCAGCAGCCTCCTCGGACAGGGGAGAGTGCAGTACTTC. Translation: CASSLLGQGRVQYF.

This clonotype occurred many times. The V and J genes are TRBV12-3 or TRBV12-4 and TRBJ1-1; 7 bases map to TRBD1. The CDR3 covers 15 residues. V was pared by 1 base and J by 3 bases, with 5 bases of the junction left unmatched. CDR3 sequence (DNA): TGTGCCAGCAGTTTAGAAGGCAGGGGGGACACTGAAGCTTTCTTT. Residues: CASSLEGRGDTEAFF.

Ten or more counts support this clonotype. V usage is TRBV5-1 and J usage is TRBJ1-1; D is unresolved. The CDR3 consists of 15 residues. The V gene's germline CDR1 is SGHRS and CDR2 YFSETQ. Trimming stripped 2 bases from V and 3 bases from J, with 14 bases between. The CDR3 loop is CASSLRPEWDTEAFF. Here the CDR3 DNA reads TGCGCCAGCAGCTTACGACCGGAATGGGACACTGAAGCTTTCTTT.

This clonotype was counted at least ten times. V and J are TRBV6-5 and TRBJ1-3; D might be TRBD1 (6 bases). V lost 2 bases and J lost 0, with 11 bases in between. The CDR3 covers 16 residues. CDR1 MNHEY and CDR2 SVGAGI come from the germline V gene. CDR3 region: CASSYTRTASGNTIYF. CDR3 nucleotide sequence: TGTGCCAGCAGTTACACGAGGACAGCCTCTGGAAACACCATATATTTT.

The sample holds many counts of this clonotype. This chain uses TRBV20-1 with TRBJ2-4; possibly TRBD1 or TRBD2 for D (5 bases each). Per germline, CDR1 DFQATT and CDR2 SNEGSKA (reference sequence). V shed 7 bases and J shed 8 bases, with 18 bases lying between them. The CDR3 has 13 residues. CDR3 amino acids: CSVASGASDIQYF. The CDR3 DNA sequence: TGCAGTGTTGCCTCCGGGGCCTCAGACATTCAGTACTTC.

This clonotype was recorded many times. The genes are TRBV29-1 and TRBJ1-2, with D uncertain. The germline V gene encodes CDR1 SQVTM and CDR2 ANQGSEA. This CDR3 comprises 14 residues. V shed 1 base and J shed 5 bases, with 14 bases lying between them. CDR3 region: CSVEGQATLYGYTF. The CDR3 region has the DNA TGCAGCGTTGAAGGTCAGGCTACACTTTATGGCTACACCTTC.

This clonotype was counted many times. The CDR3 DNA reads TGTGCCAGCTCACGACTCGGCGGTGAAGCTTTCTTT. This codes for CASSRLGGEAFF. V is TRBV18 and J is TRBJ1-1; no reliable D call. V was cut by 4 bases and J by 7 bases, with 10 bases left in between. This CDR3 is 12 amino acids long. The V gene's germline CDR1 is KGHSH and CDR2 LQKENI.

This clonotype has ten or more counts. The CDR3 bases are TGCGCCAGCAGCCCACCGACCGTGACATATGGCTACACCTTC. Its protein product is CASSPPTVTYGYTF. The J gene is TRBJ1-2, the V gene TRBV5-1; D uncertain. Germline loops: CDR1 SGHRS, CDR2 YFSETQ. The V end lost 4 bases, the J end lost 5 bases, and 15 bases lay between the germline ends. There are 14 residues in the CDR3.

This clonotype was seen ten or more times. V usage is TRBV6-6 and J usage is TRBJ2-3; D possibly corresponds to TRBD1 (5 bases). The CDR3 is 14 amino acids. The V gene lost 4 bases and the J gene lost 4 bases, with 12 bases spanning the gap. Looked up from germline, CDR1 is MNHNY and CDR2 is SVGAGI (reference sequence). CDR3 loop: CASSWGTNSDTQYF. The CDR3 DNA sequence: TGTGCCAGCAGTTGGGGCACCAACTCAGATACGCAGTATTTT.

This clonotype was recorded at least ten times. V is TRBV12-3 or TRBV12-4 and J is TRBJ1-2, with D unresolved. This CDR3 comprises 13 residues. Trimming took 5 bases from V and 5 from J, leaving 12 bases between them. Written as DNA, the CDR3 is TGTGCCAGCAGTCCCTTCCTTTTTTATGGCTACACCTTC. Translated, it gives CASSPFLFYGYTF.

This clonotype was seen at least ten times. The chain joins TRBV6-5 to TRBJ2-3; 14 bases agree with TRBD2. V lost 5 bases, J lost 6 bases, and 4 bases stayed unmatched. This CDR3 comprises 15 residues. Germline loops: CDR1 MNHEY, CDR2 SVGAGI. The DNA of the CDR3 is TGTGCCAGCAGTCCGACTAGCGGGAGGGCGGATACGCAGTATTTT. This codes for CASSPTSGRADTQYF.

This clonotype was observed at least ten times. The chain uses TRBV6-5 and TRBJ1-2; D is unresolved. CDR3 length: 15 residues. Germline V gene sequence: CDR1 MNHEY, CDR2 SVGAGI. The V gene lost 0 bases and the J gene lost 6 bases, with 14 bases spanning the gap. CDR3 DNA: TGTGCCAGCAGTTACTCGGGCAGGCCTTGGGATGGCTACACCTTC. Translation gives CASSYSGRPWDGYTF.